The clone carrying this T cell receptor beta chain was detected once. Some clones are missing from TCRdb's copy, which holds only in-frame ones; the method was immunoSEQ multiplex PCR. Among 720,000 or so clones, 80% to 90% were seen once, and the ten largest hold around 0.0099%. These data are taken from a study of shared T cell receptors in the human thymus. The CDR3 extends over 13 amino acids. Trimming left V 8 bases short and J 0 bases short, with 13 bases between. Looked up from germline, CDR1 is SQVTM and CDR2 is ANQGSEA. These records were also assigned to another study, of human thymus T cells. As that report states: Thymus tissue for the work was resected from patients undergoing corrective heart surgery. The authors found apparently biased V and J gene usage in thymic and blood repertoires. The related literature has documented a marked overlap of thymic repertoires among unrelated individuals.

The J gene is TRBJ1-1, the V gene TRBV29-1; TRBD1 is a possible D gene (5 bases). Material for sequencing was thymocytes. This clonotype was obtained from a girl in the first two years of life with a congenital heart defect. CDR3 protein: CSPVDSLNTEAFF. The CDR3 nucleotides are TGCAGCCCAGTCGACAGTTTGAACACTGAAGCTTTCTTT.